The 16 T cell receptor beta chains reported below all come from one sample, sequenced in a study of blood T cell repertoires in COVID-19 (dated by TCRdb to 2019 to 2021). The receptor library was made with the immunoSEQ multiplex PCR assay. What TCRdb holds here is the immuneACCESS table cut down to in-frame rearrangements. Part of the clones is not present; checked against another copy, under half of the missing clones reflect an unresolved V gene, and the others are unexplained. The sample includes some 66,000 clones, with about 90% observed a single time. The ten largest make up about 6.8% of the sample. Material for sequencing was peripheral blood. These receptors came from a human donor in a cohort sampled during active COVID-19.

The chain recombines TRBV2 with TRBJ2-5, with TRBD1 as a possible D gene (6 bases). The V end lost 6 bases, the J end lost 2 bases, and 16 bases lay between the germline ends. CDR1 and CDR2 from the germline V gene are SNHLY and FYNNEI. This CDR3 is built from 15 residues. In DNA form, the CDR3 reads TGTGCCAGCAGGAACAGGGCTGGTCGGCAAGAGACCCAGTACTTC. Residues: CASRNRAGRQETQYF.

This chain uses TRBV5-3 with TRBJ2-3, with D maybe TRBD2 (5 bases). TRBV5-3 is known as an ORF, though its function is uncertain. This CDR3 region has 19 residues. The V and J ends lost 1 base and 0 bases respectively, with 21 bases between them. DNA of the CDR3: TGTGCCAGAAGCTTGCTCGGGGAATCGGCTATCGCTAGCACAGATACGCAGTATTTT. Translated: CARSLLGESAIASTDTQYF.

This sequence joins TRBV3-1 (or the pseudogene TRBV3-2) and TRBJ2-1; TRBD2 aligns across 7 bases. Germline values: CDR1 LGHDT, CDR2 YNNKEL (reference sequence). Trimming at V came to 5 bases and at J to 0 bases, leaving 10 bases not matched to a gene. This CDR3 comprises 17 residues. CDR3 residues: CASSSYPGGYSYNEQFF. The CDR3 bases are TGTGCCAGCAGCAGCTATCCCGGGGGGTACTCCTACAATGAGCAGTTCTTC.

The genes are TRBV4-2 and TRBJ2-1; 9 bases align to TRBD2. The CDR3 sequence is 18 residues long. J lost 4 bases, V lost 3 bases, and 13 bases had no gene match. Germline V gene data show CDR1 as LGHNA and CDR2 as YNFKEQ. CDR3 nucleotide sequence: TGTGCCAGCAGCCACCGGGGGGGAATAGCGGGAGTATACAATGAGCAGTTCTTC. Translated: CASSHRGGIAGVYNEQFF.

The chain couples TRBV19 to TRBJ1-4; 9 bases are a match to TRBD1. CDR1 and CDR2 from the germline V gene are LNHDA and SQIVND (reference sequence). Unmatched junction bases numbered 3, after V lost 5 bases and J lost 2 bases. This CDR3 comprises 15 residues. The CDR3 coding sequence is TGTGCCAGTAGTGGGGACAGGGCGACTAATGAAAAACTGTTTTTT. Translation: CASSGDRATNEKLFF.

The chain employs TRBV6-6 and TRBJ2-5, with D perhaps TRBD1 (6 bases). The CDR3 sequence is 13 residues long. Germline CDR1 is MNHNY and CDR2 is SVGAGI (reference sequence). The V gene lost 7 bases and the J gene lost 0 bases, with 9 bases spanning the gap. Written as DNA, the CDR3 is TGTGCCAGCAACGGACAGTACCAAGAGACCCAGTACTTC. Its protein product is CASNGQYQETQYF.

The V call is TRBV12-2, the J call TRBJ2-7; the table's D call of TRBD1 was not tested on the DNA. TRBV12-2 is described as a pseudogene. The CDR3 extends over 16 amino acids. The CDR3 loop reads CASRLAYRQRTYEQYF. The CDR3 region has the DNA TGTGCAAGTCGCTTAGCATACAGGCAGAGAACCTACGAGCAGTACTTC.

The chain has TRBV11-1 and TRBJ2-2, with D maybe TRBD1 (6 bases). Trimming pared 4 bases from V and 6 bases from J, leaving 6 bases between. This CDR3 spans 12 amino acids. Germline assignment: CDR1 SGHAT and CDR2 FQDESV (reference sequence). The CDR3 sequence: CASSSGAGELFF. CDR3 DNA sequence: TGTGCCAGCAGCTCAGGGGCCGGGGAGCTGTTTTTT.

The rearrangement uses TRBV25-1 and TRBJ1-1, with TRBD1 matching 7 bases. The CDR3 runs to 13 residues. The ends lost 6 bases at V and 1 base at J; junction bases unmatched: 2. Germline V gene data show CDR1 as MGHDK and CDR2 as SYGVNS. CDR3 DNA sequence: TGTGCCAGCAGAGGACAGGAGAACACTGAAGCTTTCTTT. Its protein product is CASRGQENTEAFF.

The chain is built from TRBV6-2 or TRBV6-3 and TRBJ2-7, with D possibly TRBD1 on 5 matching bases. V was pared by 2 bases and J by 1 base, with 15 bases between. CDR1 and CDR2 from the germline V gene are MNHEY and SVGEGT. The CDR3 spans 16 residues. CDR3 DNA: TGTGCCAGCAGTTACGGTAGTAGGGGCCCTTCCTACGAGCAGTACTTC. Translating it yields CASSYGSRGPSYEQYF.

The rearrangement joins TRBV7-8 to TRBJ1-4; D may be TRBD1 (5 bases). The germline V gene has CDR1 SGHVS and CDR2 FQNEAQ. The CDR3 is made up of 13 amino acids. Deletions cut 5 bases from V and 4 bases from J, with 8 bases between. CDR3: CASSRQFNEKLFF. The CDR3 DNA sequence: TGTGCCAGCAGCCGACAGTTTAATGAAAAACTGTTTTTT.

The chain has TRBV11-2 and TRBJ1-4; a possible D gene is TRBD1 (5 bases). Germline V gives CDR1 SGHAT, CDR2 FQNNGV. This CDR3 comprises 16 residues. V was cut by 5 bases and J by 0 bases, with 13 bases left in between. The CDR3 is CASSPGRGATNEKLFF. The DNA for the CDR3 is TGTGCCAGCAGCCCCGGGAGGGGTGCAACTAATGAAAAACTGTTTTTT.

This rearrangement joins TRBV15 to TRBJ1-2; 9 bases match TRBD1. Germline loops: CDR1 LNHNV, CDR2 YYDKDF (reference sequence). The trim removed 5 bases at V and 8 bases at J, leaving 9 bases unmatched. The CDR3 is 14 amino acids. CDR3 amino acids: CATSREGTGWGYTF. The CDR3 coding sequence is TGTGCCACCAGCCGCGAAGGGACAGGGTGGGGCTACACCTTC.

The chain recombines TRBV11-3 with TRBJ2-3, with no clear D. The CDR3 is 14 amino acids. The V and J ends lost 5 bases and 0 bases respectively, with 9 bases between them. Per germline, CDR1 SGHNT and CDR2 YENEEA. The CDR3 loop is CASSRGGSTDTQYF. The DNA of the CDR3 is TGTGCCAGCAGCCGCGGTGGCAGCACAGATACGCAGTATTTT.

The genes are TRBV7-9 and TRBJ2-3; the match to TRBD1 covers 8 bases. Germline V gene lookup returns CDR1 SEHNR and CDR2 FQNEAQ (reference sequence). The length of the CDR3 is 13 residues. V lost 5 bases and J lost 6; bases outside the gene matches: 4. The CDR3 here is CASSPRGPDTQYF. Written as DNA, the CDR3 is TGTGCCAGCAGCCCCAGGGGGCCGGATACGCAGTATTTT.

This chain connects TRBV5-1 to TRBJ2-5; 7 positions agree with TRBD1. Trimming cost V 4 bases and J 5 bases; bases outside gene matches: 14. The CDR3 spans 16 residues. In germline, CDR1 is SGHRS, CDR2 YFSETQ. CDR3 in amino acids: CASSPGTVSNVETQYF. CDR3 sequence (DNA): TGCGCCAGCAGCCCCGGGACAGTGTCAAACGTCGAGACCCAGTACTTC.